Listed below are T cell receptor beta chains from one sample, sequenced in a study of cytomegalovirus exposure and HLA in healthy donors. TCRdb keeps only in-frame clones here, not all; method: immunoSEQ multiplex PCR. The data show about 110,000 clones, around 79% seen once. The source material was PBMCs. These receptors were obtained from a middle-aged woman in good health and CMV-seronegative. The CDR3 runs from the conserved cysteine through the conserved F or W. Each record gives: V gene, D gene, clone size, CDR3 length, J gene, CDR3 protein, CDR3 DNA. The D gene is left open where the match is weak. Clone size is stated in some rows and not others, as once, few, many or a class when expanded.

>TRBV10-2|.|.|15|TRBJ1-5
CATGGGRTDGQPQHF
TGCGCCACGGGAGGGGGAAGGACAGACGGTCAGCCCCAGCATTTT
>TRBV28|.|.|16|TRBJ1-4
CASSRVRDMANEKLFF
TGTGCCAGCTCTCGAGTCCGGGACATGGCTAATGAAAAACTGTTTTTT
>TRBV4-1|.|.|13|TRBJ2-5
CASSQVRGETQYF
TGCGCCAGCAGCCAAGTCAGAGGAGAGACCCAGTACTTC
>TRBV7-8|.|.|16|TRBJ1-1
CASSRFAGGGYTEAFF
TGTGCCAGCAGCCGTTTTGCGGGTGGGGGGTACACTGAAGCTTTCTTT
>TRBV6-1|TRBD1|.|14|TRBJ2-7
CASSSRTGLNEQYF
TGTGCCAGCAGTAGCCGGACAGGGTTAAACGAGCAGTACTTC
>TRBV12-5|.|.|13|TRBJ1-2
CASGFSGSYGYTF
TGTGCTAGTGGTTTTTCAGGTAGCTATGGCTACACCTTC
>TRBV4-3|TRBD2|.|14|TRBJ2-5
CASSSARGGETQYF
TGCGCCAGCAGCTCCGCCCGGGGAGGGGAGACCCAGTACTTC
>TRBV19|TRBD2|once|18|TRBJ2-1
CASSIGGGAGGSYNEQFF
TGTGCCAGTAGTATTGGTGGGGGAGCGGGAGGCTCCTACAATGAGCAGTTCTTC
>TRBV7-2|.|.|18|TRBJ1-6
CASSLIHGHSSYNSPLHF
TGTGCCAGCAGCCTTATTCACGGTCACAGCTCCTATAATTCACCCCTCCACTTT
>TRBV19|TRBD2|.|16|TRBJ2-2
CASSMGLAGGSGELFF
TGTGCCAGTAGTATGGGACTAGCGGGAGGGTCCGGGGAGCTGTTTTTT
>TRBV27|.|.|12|TRBJ2-1
CASSLTGNEQFF
TGTGCCAGCAGTTTAACGGGCAATGAGCAGTTCTTC
>TRBV18|.|.|14|TRBJ2-1
CASSPREGLHEQFF
TGTGCCAGCTCACCGCGAGAGGGCCTGCATGAGCAGTTCTTC
>TRBV2|TRBD2|.|13|TRBJ2-5
CASRASGSETQYF
TGTGCCAGCAGGGCTAGCGGGAGCGAGACCCAGTACTTC
>TRBV9|TRBD1|.|14|TRBJ2-7
CASSVLDRLDEQYF
TGTGCCAGCAGCGTGCTGGACAGGCTAGACGAGCAGTACTTC
>TRBV30|.|.|14|TRBJ1-5
CAWSVGGLNQPQHF
TGTGCCTGGAGTGTTGGGGGCCTCAATCAGCCCCAGCATTTT
>TRBV7-9|TRBD1|.|15|TRBJ2-1
CASSPPGQGLHEQLF
TGTGCCAGCAGCCCCCCGGGACAGGGGCTCCATGAGCAGCTCTTC
>TRBV12-5|TRBD1|.|11|TRBJ2-7
CASGLRDREHF
TGTGCTAGTGGCCTCCGGGACAGAGAGCACTTC
>TRBV7-2|TRBD1|.|14|TRBJ1-2
CASSSPGQGRGYTF
TGTGCCAGCAGCTCCCCCGGACAGGGGAGGGGCTACACCTTC
>TRBV6-6|TRBD2|.|13|TRBJ2-2
CAFRRGDTGELFF
TGTGCCTTCCGACGGGGGGACACCGGGGAGCTGTTTTTT
>TRBV5-1|.|.|13|TRBJ2-5
CASRTGSRETQYF
TGCGCCAGCAGAACAGGTTCACGGGAGACCCAGTACTTC
>TRBV5-4|TRBD2|.|16|TRBJ2-1
CALRQRGEASYNEQFF
TGTGCCCTTCGGCAGCGGGGGGAGGCCTCCTACAATGAGCAGTTCTTC
>TRBV27|.|.|15|TRBJ1-5
CASRTGQYSNQPQHF
TGTGCCAGCAGAACCGGACAGTATAGCAATCAGCCCCAGCATTTT
>TRBV19|TRBD1|.|15|TRBJ1-5
CASDPRTGINQPQHF
TGTGCCAGCGACCCTAGGACAGGGATCAATCAGCCCCAGCATTTT
>TRBV28|.|.|14|TRBJ1-2
CASSLNSLWDGYTF
TGTGCCAGCAGTTTGAACAGTTTATGGGATGGCTACACCTTC
>TRBV4-3|.|once|15|TRBJ2-3
CASRPWQLSADTQYF
TGCGCCAGCAGGCCGTGGCAGCTTAGCGCAGATACGCAGTATTTT
>TRBV6-6|TRBD2|.|14|TRBJ2-3
CASTIAGRTDTQYF
TGTGCCAGCACTATAGCGGGAAGGACAGATACGCAGTATTTT
>TRBV4-2|.|few|15|TRBJ2-5
CASSRPETRQETQYF
TGTGCCAGCAGCCGTCCCGAGACTAGACAAGAGACCCAGTACTTC
>TRBV19|TRBD2|few|19|TRBJ2-3
CASSSPRTSGGPSTDTQYF
TGTGCCAGTAGTAGCCCAAGGACTAGCGGGGGGCCCAGCACAGATACGCAGTATTTT
>TRBV5-1|.|.|16|TRBJ2-3
CASSLAASGSTDTQYF
TGCGCCAGCAGCTTGGCCGCTAGTGGTTCCACAGATACGCAGTATTTT
>TRBV15|TRBD2|.|14|TRBJ2-7
CATSLAGASYEQYF
TGTGCCACCTCCCTAGCGGGAGCGTCCTACGAGCAGTACTTC
>TRBV4-2|.|.|18|TRBJ2-6
CASSQALGGGSGANVLTF
TGTGCCAGCAGCCAAGCGCTCGGGGGAGGCTCTGGGGCCAACGTCCTGACTTTC
>TRBV5-4|.|.|14|TRBJ1-1
CASSLGGRGTEAFF
TGTGCCAGCAGCTTAGGCGGCAGGGGCACTGAAGCTTTCTTT
>TRBV5-4|TRBD2|.|16|TRBJ2-3
CASSKERGGGTDTQYF
TGTGCCAGCAGTAAAGAGCGGGGCGGCGGCACAGATACGCAGTATTTT
>TRBV28|TRBD1|.|14|TRBJ1-2
CASSFPGGNYGYTF
TGTGCCAGCAGTTTCCCAGGGGGGAACTATGGCTACACCTTC
>TRBV27|.|.|18|TRBJ2-3
CASRTFLKVRTSTDTQYF
TGTGCCAGCAGAACCTTCCTGAAGGTGCGGACTAGCACAGATACGCAGTATTTT
>TRBV23-1|.|.|14|TRBJ1-4
CASSHPGTHEKLFF
TGCGCCAGCAGTCACCCCGGGACACACGAAAAACTGTTTTTT
>TRBV29-1|TRBD1|.|15|TRBJ2-2
CSVAIGQGFTGELFF
TGCAGCGTTGCCATCGGACAGGGGTTCACCGGGGAGCTGTTTTTT
>TRBV4-3|TRBD1|.|15|TRBJ2-2
CASSQVDRDFGELFF
TGCGCCAGCAGCCAAGTGGACAGGGACTTCGGGGAGCTGTTTTTT
>TRBV30|TRBD1|few|13|TRBJ2-7
CALGQGNSYEQYF
TGTGCTCTTGGACAGGGGAACTCCTACGAGCAGTACTTC
>TRBV7-2|.|.|15|TRBJ2-7
CASSRSGGPPYEQYF
TGTGCCAGCAGCCGTAGCGGAGGGCCCCCCTACGAGCAGTACTTC
>TRBV5-1|TRBD1|.|16|TRBJ1-2
CASSLGGLTGNYGYTF
TGCGCCAGCAGCTTGGGGGGATTGACAGGGAACTATGGCTACACCTTT
>TRBV9|TRBD2|few|19|TRBJ2-1
CASSRSGTSGSSGNNEQFF
TGTGCCAGCAGCCGATCCGGGACTAGCGGGAGTTCTGGAAACAATGAGCAGTTCTTC
>TRBV28|.|.|15|TRBJ2-1
CASSSTASSYNEQFF
TGTGCCAGCAGTTCTACGGCTAGCTCCTACAATGAGCAGTTCTTC
>TRBV6-5|TRBD1|few|13|TRBJ1-2
CASTEQGANGYTF
TGTGCCAGCACCGAACAGGGGGCAAATGGCTACACCTTC
>TRBV4-3|TRBD1|.|15|TRBJ2-7
CASSQVGTGQYEQYF
TGCGCCAGCAGCCAAGTCGGGACAGGGCAGTACGAGCAGTACTTC
>TRBV27|TRBD1|.|14|TRBJ2-7
CASSPDRILGEQYF
TGTGCCAGCAGCCCGGACAGGATCCTGGGAGAGCAGTACTTC
>TRBV7-2|.|.|15|TRBJ1-4
CASSPGGAQEEKLFF
TGTGCCAGCAGCCCCGGAGGGGCCCAGGAGGAAAAACTGTTTTTT
>TRBV7-2|.|.|14|TRBJ2-7
CASSSVVPGYEQYF
TGTGCCAGCAGCTCGGTTGTCCCAGGGTACGAGCAGTACTTC
>TRBV6-1|.|once|17|TRBJ1-4
CASSEDTFGNWNEKLFF
TGTGCCAGCAGTGAGGACACCTTTGGAAATTGGAATGAAAAACTGTTTTTT
>TRBV28|TRBD1|.|16|TRBJ1-1
CASSLTTGVANTEAFF
TGTGCCAGCAGTTTAACTACAGGGGTGGCGAACACTGAAGCTTTCTTT
>TRBV18|.|.|15|TRBJ1-1
CASSPPQGLNTEAFF
TGTGCCAGCTCACCACCGCAGGGTTTGAACACTGAAGCTTTCTTT
>TRBV7-9|.|.|12|TRBJ1-5
CASGRDNQPQHF
TGTGCCAGCGGACGGGACAATCAGCCCCAGCATTTT
>TRBV5-6|.|.|16|TRBJ2-1
CASSRPTGLTIDEQFF
TGTGCCAGCAGCCGACCAACAGGGTTAACAATAGATGAGCAGTTCTTC
>TRBV10-1|TRBD2|.|13|TRBJ2-2
CASSQTSSGELFF
TGCGCCAGCAGCCAGACTAGCTCCGGGGAGCTGTTTTTT
>TRBV30|TRBD1|.|13|TRBJ1-1
CAWRGQVGTEAFF
TGTGCCTGGAGGGGACAGGTGGGCACTGAAGCTTTCTTT